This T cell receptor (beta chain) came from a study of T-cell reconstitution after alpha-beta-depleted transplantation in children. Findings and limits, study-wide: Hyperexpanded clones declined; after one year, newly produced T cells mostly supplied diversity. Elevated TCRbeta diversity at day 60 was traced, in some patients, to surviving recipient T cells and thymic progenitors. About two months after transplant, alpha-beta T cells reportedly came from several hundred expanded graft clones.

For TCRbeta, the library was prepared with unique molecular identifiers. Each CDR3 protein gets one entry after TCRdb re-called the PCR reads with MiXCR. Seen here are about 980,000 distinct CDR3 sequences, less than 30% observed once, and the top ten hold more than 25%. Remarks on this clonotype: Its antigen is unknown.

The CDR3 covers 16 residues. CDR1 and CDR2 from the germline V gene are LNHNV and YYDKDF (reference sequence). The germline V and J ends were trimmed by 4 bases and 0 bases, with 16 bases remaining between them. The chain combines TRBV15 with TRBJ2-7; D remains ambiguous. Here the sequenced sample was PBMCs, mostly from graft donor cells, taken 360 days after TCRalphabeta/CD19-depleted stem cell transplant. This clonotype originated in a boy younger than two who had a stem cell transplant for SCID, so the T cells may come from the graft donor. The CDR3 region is CATSTDRVEISYEQYF. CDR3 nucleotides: TGTGCCACCAGCACAGATCGGGTTGAAATCTCCTACGAGCAGTACTTC.